Below, 32 T cell receptor beta chains from the same sample are listed, as sequenced in a study of breast tumors, draining lymph nodes, adjacent tissues (dated by TCRdb to about 2016). Lymph node samples were obtained from the axillary draining lymph nodes of breast cancer patients. Libraries were made using multiplex PCR. Instrument on record: Illumina HiSeq 2000. TCRdb applied fastp at Q25 and MiXCR to the public reads, then kept only in-frame beta chains. CDR3 protein sequences are deduplicated, and each keeps its most common genes and DNA. For this sample there are some 250,000 distinct CDR3 sequences; around 34% appear just once. The ten most abundant clones make up 3.6% of the sample. The sample was axillary lymph node tissue. The receptor set was obtained from a female donor with breast cancer. Some clones in this sample may be carry-over from other donors' samples.

This clonotype was seen at least ten times. The genes are TRBV19 and TRBJ1-2; D is unclear. This CDR3 contains 15 residues. Germline V gene lookup returns CDR1 LNHDA and CDR2 SQIVND (reference sequence). Trimming left V 5 bases short and J 0 bases short, with 13 bases between. This CDR3 reads CASSLTGHPNYGYTF. The CDR3 nucleotides are TGTGCCAGTAGTCTCACGGGCCATCCTAACTATGGCTACACCTTC.

This chain uses TRBV5-6 with TRBJ2-7; no clear D. V shed 4 bases and J shed 4 bases, with 15 bases lying between them. CDR1 is SGHDT and CDR2 is YYEEEE in the germline V gene. The CDR3 sequence is 14 residues long. CDR3 in amino acids: CASSPGFGVYEQYF. The CDR3 DNA follows: TGTGCCAGCAGCCCCGGATTTGGGGTATACGAGCAGTACTTC.

This clonotype has at least ten counts. The J gene is TRBJ2-3, the V gene TRBV5-6; D is undetermined. V lost 0 bases, J lost 4 bases, and 15 bases lay in between. The CDR3 sequence is 16 residues long. CDR1 and CDR2 from the germline V gene are SGHDT and YYEEEE. CDR3 coding DNA: TGTGCCAGCAGCTTGGGGGCCACAAAGCAGGCAGATACGCAGTATTTT. Amino acid sequence: CASSLGATKQADTQYF.

Many counts were recorded for this clonotype. J is TRBJ2-7 and V is TRBV7-2; 13 bases map to TRBD2. The CDR3 runs 17 residues. Germline CDR1 is SGHTA and CDR2 is FQGNSA. Losses at the gene ends were 3 bases for V and 3 bases for J; bases not matched to a gene: 8. CDR3 in amino acids: CASSFQTSGRRGYEQYF. CDR3 in DNA: TGTGCCAGCAGCTTCCAGACTAGCGGGAGGCGGGGCTACGAGCAGTACTTC. The full variable domain, its missing parts supplied by reference TRBV7-2 and TRBJ2-7, is GAGVSQSPSNKVTEKGKDVELRCDPISGHTALYWYRQSLGQGLEFLIYFQGNSAPDKSGLPSDRFSAERTGGSVSTLTIQRTQQEDSAVYLCASSFQTSGRRGYEQYFGPGTRLTVT.

Comment on this clonotype: One end of the junction varies from germline; a read error may be responsible. The rearrangement joins TRBV19 to TRBJ2-5, with 8 bases matching TRBD1. Per germline, CDR1 LNHDA and CDR2 SQIVND (reference sequence). The CDR3 is 15 residues long. The CDR3 coding sequence is TGCGCCAGTAGTATGGGGGGACAGGAACAAGAGACCCAGTACTTC. Amino acids: CASSMGGQEQETQYF.

This clonotype came up many times. The chain is built from TRBV20-1 and TRBJ2-5; D ambiguous. The ends were cut back, 4 bases at V and 3 bases at J, with 9 bases in the middle. This CDR3 has 12 amino acids. The germline CDR1 and CDR2 sequences are DFQATT and SNEGSKA (reference sequence). The CDR3 sequence: CSAMAGEETQYF. The CDR3 DNA is TGCAGTGCTATGGCAGGAGAAGAGACCCAGTACTTC.

At least ten counts were recorded for this clonotype. CDR3 in DNA: TGCGCCAGCAGCTTGTCCCCTTATTATTCGGATGAGCAGTTCTTC. Its protein is CASSLSPYYSDEQFF. The J gene is TRBJ2-1, the V gene TRBV5-1; D gene ambiguous. In germline, CDR1 is SGHRS, CDR2 YFSETQ. The CDR3 has 15 amino acids. V lost 1 base and J lost 8, with 16 bases in between.

Concerning this clonotype itself: One end of the junction does not line up with germline, which may come from a read error. The chain links TRBV7-7 to TRBJ2-7, with D perhaps assigned TRBD1 or TRBD2 (5 bases each). CDR3 size: 16 residues. The V gene's germline CDR1 is SSHAT and CDR2 FNYEAQ (reference sequence). The CDR3 DNA follows: TGTGCTAGCAGTTTCACAGGCCCTAGCAGATCCTACGAGCAGTACTTC. Protein product: CASSFTGPSRSYEQYF. The complete variable domain, with remaining parts taken from reference TRBV7-7 and TRBJ2-7, reads GAGVSQSPRYKVTKRGQDVTLRCDPISSHATLYWYQQALGQGPEFLTYFNYEAQPDKSGLPSDRFSAERPEGSISTLTIQRTEQRDSAMYRCASSFTGPSRSYEQYFGPGTRLTVT.

This clonotype was detected a few times. This chain joins TRBV6-1 and TRBJ2-1; D unresolved. The CDR3 runs to 15 residues. Looked up from germline, CDR1 is MNHNS and CDR2 is SASEGT. V was clipped by 2 bases and J by 5 bases, with 13 bases between them. CDR3 in amino acids: CASSEPPPHNNEQFF. The CDR3 DNA reads as TGTGCCAGCAGTGAACCCCCACCCCACAACAATGAGCAGTTCTTC.

In this sample, this clonotype turned up many times. This chain uses TRBV12-5 with TRBJ2-7; D call uncertain. Germline-derived CDR1 and CDR2 are LGHNT and FRNRAP. Trimming took off 6 bases at V and 0 bases at J, with 6 bases between the two ends. This CDR3 has 12 amino acids. The CDR3 DNA follows: TGTGCTAGTGGCGTTAGCTCCTACGAGCAGTACTTC. This codes for CASGVSSYEQYF.

Regarding this clonotype: Being one base from a much bigger clone, this may be a read error. V and J are TRBV19 and TRBJ2-5; D might be TRBD1 (6 bases). Trimming shortened V by 3 bases and J by 3 bases, and 8 bases separated the two germline ends. The CDR3 runs to 13 residues. Looked up from germline, CDR1 is LNHDA and CDR2 is SQIVND (reference sequence). The CDR3 is CASSMGAKETQYF. CDR3 DNA sequence: TGTGCCAGTAGTATGGGGGCAAAAGAGACCCAGTACTTC.

There are many counts of this clonotype. This chain links TRBV19 with TRBJ2-1; the D is unclear. The V and J ends lost 1 base and 0 bases respectively, with 7 bases between them. CDR3 size: 15 residues. Germline-derived CDR1 and CDR2 are LNHDA and SQIVND (reference sequence). The CDR3 protein is CASSIGQSSYNEQFF. The CDR3 coding sequence is TGTGCCAGTAGTATAGGGCAGAGCTCCTACAATGAGCAGTTCTTC.

This clonotype was counted at least ten times. The V gene is TRBV6-5, the J gene TRBJ2-5; 9 nucleotides agree with TRBD2. Germline V gene sequence: CDR1 MNHEY, CDR2 SVGAGI. The CDR3 loop spans 16 amino acids. Unmatched junction bases numbered 7, after V lost 5 bases and J lost 0 bases. CDR3 residues: CASSALAGLNQETQYF. CDR3 DNA sequence: TGTGCCAGCAGTGCACTAGCGGGCCTAAACCAAGAGACCCAGTACTTC.

On this clonotype: With a much larger clone just one base away, this may be a read error. The CDR3 reads CASSLVQAASPLHF. As DNA, the CDR3 is TGTGCCAGCAGCTTAGTTCAGGCAGCCTCACCCCTCCACTTT. This sequence joins TRBV11-2 and TRBJ1-6; unclear D gene. The CDR3 loop spans 14 amino acids. The V gene's germline CDR1 is SGHAT and CDR2 FQNNGV. V was cut by 1 base and J by 10 bases, with 11 bases left in between.

As to this clonotype: Germline and junction disagree at one end, which may indicate a read error. The chain uses TRBV6-1 and TRBJ2-1; a weak D match, TRBD2 (6 bases). This CDR3 has 15 amino acids. Germline CDR1 MNHNS, CDR2 SASEGT. CDR3 residues: CASSGRENAYNEQLF. The CDR3 region has the DNA TGTGCCAGCAGTGGTCGGGAGAACGCCTACAATGAGCAGCTCTTC.

For this clonotype: This may arise from a read error, as a much more abundant clone is one base away. The chain combines TRBV6-5 with TRBJ1-2, with D maybe TRBD1 (5 bases). The germline gives CDR1 MNHEY, CDR2 SVGAGI. The CDR3 sequence is 14 residues long. Deletions cut 0 bases from V and 3 bases from J, with 8 bases between. The CDR3 DNA reads TGTGCCAGCAGTTACTCCACAGGACACTATGGCTACACCTTC. Translation: CASSYSTGHYGYTF.

The J gene is TRBJ1-2, the V gene TRBV6-1; a possible D gene is TRBD1 (6 bases). Trimming took 2 bases from V and 4 from J, leaving 11 bases between them. The CDR3 consists of 14 residues. Germline V gives CDR1 MNHNS, CDR2 SASEGT. The CDR3 DNA is TGTGCCAGCAGTGAAAAGGGGGGCGCCTATGGCTACACCTTC. It specifies CASSEKGGAYGYTF.

This clonotype was seen many times. The genes are TRBV7-2 and TRBJ1-2, with 10 bases lining up with TRBD1. This CDR3 comprises 15 residues. The germline CDR1 and CDR2 sequences are SGHTA and FQGNSA. The J segment lost 8 bases and the V segment lost 1 base, leaving 7 bases of the junction unmatched. CDR3 in DNA: TGTGCCAGCAGCTTAGTTGGGACAGGGGTCGGAGGCTACACCTTC. Translating it yields CASSLVGTGVGGYTF. Based on the CDR3 plus reference TRBV7-2 and TRBJ1-2, the full variable domain is GAGVSQSPSNKVTEKGKDVELRCDPISGHTALYWYRQSLGQGLEFLIYFQGNSAPDKSGLPSDRFSAERTGGSVSTLTIQRTQQEDSAVYLCASSLVGTGVGGYTFGSGTRLTVV.

Details on this clonotype: Given a much more abundant clone one base away, this may be a read error. CDR3 protein: CASSDSGGVDEQYF. For the CDR3, the DNA is TGTGCCAGCAGTGACTCTGGGGGGGTCGACGAGCAGTACTTC. The chain links TRBV6-4 to TRBJ2-7; TRBD2 matches 7 bases. The V segment lost 0 bases and the J segment 5 bases; nucleotides outside the gene matches: 4. This CDR3 has 14 amino acids. Germline CDR1 reads MRHNA; CDR2 reads SNTAGT.

CDR3 coding DNA: TGCAGTGCCAGCAGCAGGGACAACACCGGGGAGCTGTTTTTT. Translating it yields CSASSRDNTGELFF. J is TRBJ2-2 and V is TRBV20-1, with D perhaps being TRBD1 or TRBD2 (5 bases each). Trimming shortened V by 6 bases and J by 2 bases, and 13 bases separated the two germline ends. The germline gives CDR1 DFQATT, CDR2 SNEGSKA (reference sequence). This CDR3 spans 14 amino acids.

The V gene is TRBV29-1, the J gene TRBJ2-5; 11 bases line up with TRBD1. CDR3 length: 14 residues. Germline CDR1 SQVTM, CDR2 ANQGSEA. The V and J ends lost 4 bases and 5 bases, in that order; junction bases with no gene match: 6. The CDR3 DNA follows: TGCAGCGTTGGCTGGACAGGGGGCTTGGAGACCCAGTACTTC. Amino acid sequence: CSVGWTGGLETQYF.

Remarks on this clonotype: This is likely a read error, given that the CDR3 carries no conserved phenylalanine or tryptophan at its end. The CDR3 sequence: CASSLGLAGEEQYL. As DNA, the CDR3 is TGTGCCAGCAGCTTGGGACTAGCGGGAGAGGAGCAGTACCTC. This chain uses TRBV7-2 with TRBJ2-7, with 14 nucleotides matching TRBD2. The germline CDR1 and CDR2 sequences are SGHTA and FQGNSA. The junction had 2 bases not matched to a gene; V was cut back by 3 bases and J by 7 bases. The CDR3 has 14 residues.

This clonotype was picked up many times. J is TRBJ1-2 and V is TRBV5-1; D is unclear. Germline lookup yields CDR1 SGHRS and CDR2 YFSETQ. Trimming removed 7 bases from V and 4 bases from J, with 11 bases in between. The length of the CDR3 is 12 residues. The CDR3 spells CASLLVLYGYTF. The CDR3, as DNA: TGCGCCAGCCTCCTTGTGCTCTATGGCTACACCTTC.

Ten or more counts support this clonotype. V usage is TRBV4-3 and J usage is TRBJ1-4; tentative D call: TRBD1 (6 bases). The V end lost 4 bases, the J end lost 4 bases, and 19 bases lay between the germline ends. The germline CDR1 and CDR2 sequences are LGHNA and YSLEER. CDR3 length: 17 amino acids. The CDR3 DNA sequence: TGCGCCAGCAGCCCCACTACAGGGAGGCCTTTTAATGAAAAACTGTTTTTT. The encoded protein is CASSPTTGRPFNEKLFF.

The chain carries TRBV12-3 or TRBV12-4 and TRBJ1-2, with TRBD1 as a possible D gene (5 bases). There are 15 residues in the CDR3. Trimming took 4 bases from V and 8 from J, leaving 20 bases between them. The CDR3 nucleotides are TGTGCCAGCAGTTACCGTGGCAGGGATTTAGAAGGCTACACCTTC. It specifies CASSYRGRDLEGYTF.

The rearrangement uses TRBV9 and TRBJ2-1; 12 nucleotides match TRBD2. CDR3 size: 15 residues. Germline values: CDR1 SGDLS, CDR2 YYNGEE. The V gene end was trimmed by 4 bases and the J gene end by 6 bases; junction bases not matched to a gene: 5. DNA of the CDR3: TGTGCCAGCAGCCCAGGACTAGCGGGAAGCAATGAGCAGTTCTTC. Translating it yields CASSPGLAGSNEQFF.

This clonotype was recorded only once. The chain links TRBV20-1 to TRBJ2-7, with 8 bases aligning to TRBD1. The V and J ends lost 6 bases and 5 bases, in that order; junction bases with no gene match: 6. CDR3 length: 12 residues. The germline V gene has CDR1 DFQATT and CDR2 SNEGSKA (reference sequence). Here the CDR3 reads CSARTGHHEQYF. The CDR3 DNA reads as TGCAGTGCAAGGACAGGGCACCACGAGCAGTACTTC.

This clonotype was found many times. The rearrangement joins TRBV5-1 to TRBJ2-7, with a tentative D call TRBD1 (6 bases). Germline V lookup: CDR1 SGHRS, CDR2 YFSETQ. This CDR3 has 14 residues. Trimming cost V 0 bases and J 1 base, with 8 bases left between them. The CDR3 protein is CASSLVTGSYEQYF. In nucleotides, the CDR3 is TGCGCCAGCAGCTTGGTAACAGGGTCCTACGAGCAGTACTTC.

This clonotype was found a few times. This chain links TRBV5-5 with TRBJ1-1; D is uncertain. CDR3 length: 14 residues. Germline loops: CDR1 SGHKS, CDR2 YYEKEE (reference sequence). The V end was cut by 0 bases, the J end by 2 bases, with 8 bases between. CDR3 protein: CASSLGKGNTEAFF. Written as DNA, the CDR3 is TGTGCCAGCAGCTTGGGTAAGGGAAACACTGAAGCTTTCTTT.

This clonotype has ten or more counts. V usage is TRBV28 and J usage is TRBJ2-1; weak D call: TRBD1 (6 bases). V was pared by 5 bases and J by 5 bases, with 19 bases between. CDR3 size: 16 residues. The germline V gene has CDR1 MDHEN and CDR2 SYDVKM. CDR3 DNA sequence: TGTGCCAGCAGTCAATCCCAGGGGAGCTTTAACAATGAGCAGTTCTTC. Its protein product is CASSQSQGSFNNEQFF. Using reference TRBV28 and TRBJ2-1 for the parts outside the CDR3, the full variable domain is DVKVTQSSRYLVKRTGEKVFLECVQDMDHENMFWYRQDPGLGLRLIYFSYDVKMKEKGDIPEGYSVSREKKERFSLILESASTNQTSMYLCASSQSQGSFNNEQFFGPGTRLTVL.

On this clonotype: A junction boundary mismatches the germline segment, possibly from a read error. V is TRBV14 and J is TRBJ2-7, with D unclear. This CDR3 has 13 residues. CDR1 is SGHDN and CDR2 is FVKESK in the germline V gene. The CDR3 sequence: CASMSLSFYEQYF. CDR3 sequence (DNA): TGTGCTAGCATGTCCCTAAGTTTCTACGAGCAGTACTTC.

This clonotype was observed many times. This chain uses TRBV7-9 with TRBJ2-1, with 15 nucleotides matching TRBD2. V lost 5 bases and J lost 2; bases outside the gene matches: 4. This CDR3 has 17 residues. The germline V gene has CDR1 SEHNR and CDR2 FQNEAQ (reference sequence). The CDR3 sequence: CASSPGTSGRTYNEQFF. CDR3 coding DNA: TGTGCCAGCAGCCCCGGGACTAGCGGGAGGACCTACAATGAGCAGTTCTTC.